This TCR beta chain is from a study of blood T cell repertoires in COVID-19. Repertoires were generated with immunoSEQ multiplex PCR, while TCRdb's copy carries only in-frame clones and drops some. Altogether about 130,000 clones are present, about four fifths being singletons, with the ten largest covering over 15%. This CDR3 region has 14 residues. Germline V gene sequence: CDR1 SNHLY, CDR2 FYNNEI. Trimming removed 10 bases from V and 2 bases from J, with 16 bases in between. Participants were aged roughly 18 to 90 years from roughly 25 US areas. The rearrangement links TRBV2 to TRBJ2-3; D remains ambiguous. This clonotype was sampled from a man aged 25 to 45 who had recovered from COVID-19. Sequenced sample: PBMCs or T cells enriched from blood (not recorded which). The CDR3 reads CATSPQIFTDTQYF. The DNA for the CDR3 is TGTGCCACCTCGCCGCAGATATTCACAGATACGCAGTATTTT.